This T cell receptor (beta chain) was captured by sequencing in a study of CD8 T cells in ankylosing spondylitis. Study findings and constraints: Characteristic, it appeared, of ankylosing spondylitis blood was a TCR beta motif of fewer than 10 highly homologous variants. Clones that were linked to disease were CD8+ and were relatively rare in peripheral blood. Earlier literature documents some of the motif variants in reactive arthritis synovial fluid and blood.

The V segment lost 4 bases and the J segment 2 bases; nucleotides outside the gene matches: 8. The germline gives CDR1 DFQATT, CDR2 SNEGSKA (reference sequence). The CDR3 is made up of 16 amino acids. This clonotype was detected only a few times. Its antigen is not known. With molecular barcodes, quantitative 5'-RACE was used to make the TCR beta libraries. TCRdb reprocessed the 5' RACE reads via MiXCR and lists one record per CDR3 protein. In the table there are 300,000 to 350,000 distinct CDR3 sequences, under 25% of which are singletons. Material for sequencing was blood, either unsorted or a sorted T cell fraction (not recorded which). The origin of this receptor is a female donor with ankylosing spondylitis or in good health (not recorded which). V and J are TRBV20-1 and TRBJ2-1; 10 bases line up with TRBD2. The CDR3 protein is CSATPGLASTYNEQFF. The CDR3 DNA follows: TGCAGTGCTACTCCGGGACTAGCGTCAACCTACAATGAGCAGTTCTTC.